These T cell receptor beta chains were read from a single sample in a study of beta chain features in type 1 diabetes. Clones were sequenced by immunoSEQ multiplex PCR, and TCRdb holds only the in-frame ones, with some missing. The repertoire holds over 100,000 clones, with around 40% as singletons. The sample comprised stem cell memory CD4+ T cells from blood. Receptors were obtained from a woman under 30 in good health. CDR3s include the opening cysteine and the closing phenylalanine or tryptophan. The order of the fields is J gene, V gene, D gene, clone size, CDR3 DNA, CDR3 protein. D genes are given only for firm matches. Not every row has a clone size; where given, it reads once, few, many or a size class.

>TRBJ2-1|TRBV7-9|TRBD2|NA
TGTGCCAGCAGCGCCCGACTAGCGGGAAATGGCAATGAGCAGTTCTTC
CASSARLAGNGNEQFF
>TRBJ2-5|TRBV29-1|TRBD1|many
TGCAGCTTGAGGACAGGGCGCAGGTCCCAGTACTTC
CSLRTGRRSQYF
>TRBJ2-3|TRBV9|NA|once
TGTGCCAGCAGCGAAGAAGAGGTTGGTACGCAGTATTTT
CASSEEEVGTQYF
>TRBJ1-5|TRBV6-6|TRBD1|NA
TGTGCCAGCATCCCAGGGGGGTTTAGCAATCAGCCCCAGCATTTT
CASIPGGFSNQPQHF
>TRBJ1-1|TRBV25-1|NA|few
TGTGCCAGCATTCCCAGGGGAGGGACTGAAGCTTTCTTT
CASIPRGGTEAFF
>TRBJ2-1|TRBV7-9|TRBD2|few
TGTGCCAGCAGCACTCGGACTAGCGGGAGTACCGATGAGCAGTTCTTC
CASSTRTSGSTDEQFF
>TRBJ1-4|TRBV28|TRBD1|NA
TGTGCCAGCAGGAAGACAGGGACAGGCGAAAAACTGTTTTTT
CASRKTGTGEKLFF
>TRBJ2-3|TRBV18|NA|NA
TGTGCCAGCTCACCGGGCCCAGATACGCAGTATTTT
CASSPGPDTQYF
>TRBJ2-1|TRBV29-1|TRBD1|few
TGCAGCGTCCGGACAGGGGTCCGCGGCTGGGTCTTC
CSVRTGVRGWVF
>TRBJ1-4|TRBV29-1|TRBD1|few
TGCAGCGTGGGACAGGGGAGGGAAAAACTGTTTTTT
CSVGQGREKLFF
>TRBJ2-1|TRBV28|NA|NA
TGTGCCAGCACCTTAGGGGGGGCCGGGGGGAATGAGCAGTTCTTC
CASTLGGAGGNEQFF
>TRBJ1-2|TRBV25-1|NA|NA
TGTGCCAGCAGCAGCTATGGCTACACCTTC
CASSSYGYTF
>TRBJ2-5|TRBV6-6|NA|few
TGTGCCAGCAGCCCCAGGACTACGGGGACCCAGTACTTC
CASSPRTTGTQYF
>TRBJ1-2|TRBV29-1|TRBD1|few
TGCAGCGATTGGGACAGGGGACTAAGTAACTATGGCTACACCTTC
CSDWDRGLSNYGYTF